This paragraph covers one T cell receptor beta chain sequence. It has no known antigen specificity. Within one base of it there is no much larger clone, and no base qualities were kept. The immunoSEQ Assay, a bias-controlled multiplex PCR, was used to amplify TCRbeta CDR3 regions from genomic DNA. As for how the authors treated the data: The number of nucleated cells in each sample was estimated from the amplification of reference gene primers within the assay. Sequence reads were collapsed and filtered to measure the absolute abundance of every unique TCRbeta CDR3 rearrangement. For each sample, productive Simpson clonality was calculated as the square root of Simpson's diversity index across productive rearrangements. TCRdb obtained this table from immuneACCESS and retained in-frame rearrangements with V and J assigned. These tables miss some clones; where compared with another copy, unresolved V genes account for less than half of the shortfall, and the remainder is unexplained. V, J and clone size reflect that table, while D and trimming were determined from the DNA. The sample table shows under 300,000 clones, and roughly nine tenths are seen once. The ten largest make up less than 8% of the sample.

Based on the germline V gene, the CDR1 and CDR2 sequences are SGDLS and YYNGEE. From V the trimming removes 2 bases and from J it removes 2 bases, while the gene matches leave 6 bases of the junction unaccounted for. There are 16 amino acids in the CDR3, from cysteine to phenylalanine inclusive. Only CDR3 DNA is held: 48 bases, read in frame from base 1. The data originate from a study of blood T cell repertoires in COVID-19 (TCRdb year 2020). Concerning the study at large: The collaborator samples originated in the United States, Italy and Spain and spanned the acute and convalescent phases of COVID-19. Subjects who had been exposed to COVID-19, were actively infected with it, or had recovered from it provided the deeply sampled blood TCRbeta repertoires that made up the dataset. Where available, HLA class I and class II types were taken from metadata supplied by the sample provider and were not determined by assay-based typing. The repertoires were made available in a free public database intended to serve as a resource for research on the immune response to SARS-CoV-2. The material from the prospective study consisted of cDNA or gDNA derived from T cells, B-cell-depleted T cells, or PBMCs. Sample metadata almost always included a de-identified subject ID, COVID-19 status, age in years and sex. Samples were obtained from the ongoing ImmuneRACE study (first 160 participants) and from approximately 1,200 subjects provided by 6 global collaborators.

Study-wide findings and limitations: How much clinical and demographic metadata was included differed by source and by participant, and the metadata was provided uncurated.

The collaborating institutions used their own protocols to collect whole blood in K2EDTA tubes. For TCRbeta analysis, collaborator samples were shipped as frozen whole blood, as isolated PBMCs, or as DNA extracted from either sample type. The rearranged chain carries TRBV9 and TRBJ2-1, with 8 bases matching TRBD2. This clonotype was obtained from a man aged 55 to 70 with acute or convalescent COVID-19. Sequencing used peripheral blood. The DNA sequence follows: TGTGCCAGCAGCGTCGGGGGGACTAGTGCCTACAATGAGCAGTTCTTC. It specifies CASSVGGTSAYNEQFF.